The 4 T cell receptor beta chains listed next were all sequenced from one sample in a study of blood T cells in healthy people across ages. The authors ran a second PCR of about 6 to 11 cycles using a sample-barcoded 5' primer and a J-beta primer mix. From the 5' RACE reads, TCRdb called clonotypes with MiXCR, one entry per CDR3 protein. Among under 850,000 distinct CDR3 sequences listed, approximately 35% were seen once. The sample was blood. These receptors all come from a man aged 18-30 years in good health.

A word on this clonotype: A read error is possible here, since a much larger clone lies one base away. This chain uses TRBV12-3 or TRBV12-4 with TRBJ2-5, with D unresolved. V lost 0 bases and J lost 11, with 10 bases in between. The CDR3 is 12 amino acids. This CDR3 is CASSLAENEQYF. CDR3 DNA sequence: TGTGCCAGCAGTTTAGCGGAGAATGAGCAGTACTTC.

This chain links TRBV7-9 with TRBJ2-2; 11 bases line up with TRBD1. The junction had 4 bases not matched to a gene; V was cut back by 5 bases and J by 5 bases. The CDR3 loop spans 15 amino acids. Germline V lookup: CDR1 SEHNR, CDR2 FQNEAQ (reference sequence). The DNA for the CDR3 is TGTGCCAGCAGCACAGGACAGGGGGCTACCGGGGAGCTGTTTTTT. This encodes CASSTGQGATGELFF.

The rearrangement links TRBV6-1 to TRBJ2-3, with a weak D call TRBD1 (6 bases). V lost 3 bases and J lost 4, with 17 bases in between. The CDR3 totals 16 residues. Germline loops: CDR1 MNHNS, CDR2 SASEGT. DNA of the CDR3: TGTGCCAGCAGTGACGGCGACAGGACGAGGGCAGATACGCAGTATTTT. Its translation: CASSDGDRTRADTQYF.

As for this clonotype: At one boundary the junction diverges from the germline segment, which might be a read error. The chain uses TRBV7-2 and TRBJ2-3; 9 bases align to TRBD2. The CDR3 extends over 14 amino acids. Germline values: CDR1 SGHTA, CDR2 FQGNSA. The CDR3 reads CASSLRGGHDTRYF. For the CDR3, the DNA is TGTGCCAGCAGCTTGCGGGGGGGGCACGATACGCGGTATTTT. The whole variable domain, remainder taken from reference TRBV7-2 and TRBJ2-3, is GAGVSQSPSNKVTEKGKDVELRCDPISGHTALYWYRQSLGQGLEFLIYFQGNSAPDKSGLPSDRFSAERTGGSVSTLTIQRTQQEDSAVYLCASSLRGGHDTRYFGPGTRLTVL.